This TCR beta chain was sequenced during a study of breast tumors, draining lymph nodes, adjacent tissues. Study-wide findings and caveats: That most tumor T cells come from lymph nodes remained unproven. Compared with lymph nodes, tumors were less diverse; compared with nontumor tissue, more.

From the multiplex PCR reads, TCRdb called clonotypes with MiXCR, one entry per CDR3 protein. The sample yields roughly 110,000 distinct CDR3 sequences, roughly 29% seen once. V lost 5 bases, J lost 1 base, and 17 bases stayed unmatched. CDR3 length: 19 residues. CDR1 and CDR2 (germline): SGHAT, FQNNGV. Points on this clonotype: What it binds is not known.

Breast cancer patients provided tissue from their axillary draining lymph nodes. V and J are TRBV11-2 and TRBJ2-3; 8 nucleotides agree with TRBD1. The receptor comes from a female donor with breast cancer. Some clones in this sample may be carry-over from other donors' samples. The sequenced sample consisted of axillary lymph node tissue. In DNA, the CDR3 is TGTGCCAGCAGCGCAAGGGTTGACAGGGGTATGGGGGGCACAGATACGCAGTATTTT. As protein: CASSARVDRGMGGTDTQYF.